This TCR beta chain was sequenced during a study of siplizumab effects on memory and regulatory T cells. Study outcomes and limitations: Phenotypic classification as naive or memory proved unattainable for roughly 75-97% of proliferating CD4+ or CD8+ clones.

Using immunoSEQ multiplex PCR, the repertoire was profiled, and TCRdb retains in-frame clones only, with some absent. The sample has approximately 70,000 clones, roughly 89% seen once. V gave up 0 bases and J gave up 5 bases; unmatched junction bases: 4. The CDR3 loop spans 15 amino acids. Per germline, CDR1 SGHRS and CDR2 YFSETQ. On this clone itself: What it binds is not known.

V is TRBV5-1 and J is TRBJ2-5; 10 bases line up with TRBD2. This TCR was sampled from a human donor in good health. The sample comprised CD8+ T cells sorted from blood. The CDR3 here is CASSLAQREGETQYF. The CDR3 nucleotides are TGCGCCAGCAGCTTGGCCCAGCGGGAGGGCGAGACCCAGTACTTC. Filled out from reference TRBV5-1 and TRBJ2-5, the complete variable domain reads KAGVTQTPRYLIKTRGQQVTLSCSPISGHRSVSWYQQTPGQGLQFLFEYFSETQRNKGNFPGRFSGRQFSNSRSEMNVSTLELGDSALYLCASSLAQREGETQYFGPGTRLLVL.